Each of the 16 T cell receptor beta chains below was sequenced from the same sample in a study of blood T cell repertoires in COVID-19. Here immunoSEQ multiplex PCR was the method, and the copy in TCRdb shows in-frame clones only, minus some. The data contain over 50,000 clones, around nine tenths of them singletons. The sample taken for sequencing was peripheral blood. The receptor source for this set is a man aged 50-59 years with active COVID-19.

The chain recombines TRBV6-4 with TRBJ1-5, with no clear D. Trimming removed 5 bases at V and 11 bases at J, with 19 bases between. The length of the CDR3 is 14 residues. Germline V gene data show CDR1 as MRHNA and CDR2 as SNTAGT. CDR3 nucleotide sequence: TGTGCCAGCAGTTTGGAGGAGGGTCGGGGAGCCCAGCATTTT. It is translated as CASSLEEGRGAQHF.

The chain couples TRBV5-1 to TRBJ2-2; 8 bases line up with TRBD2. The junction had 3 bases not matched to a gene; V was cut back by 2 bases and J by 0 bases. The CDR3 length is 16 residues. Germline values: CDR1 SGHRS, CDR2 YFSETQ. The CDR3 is CASSFKRGPNTGELFF. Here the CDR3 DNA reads TGCGCCAGCAGCTTCAAGCGGGGGCCGAACACCGGGGAGCTGTTTTTT.

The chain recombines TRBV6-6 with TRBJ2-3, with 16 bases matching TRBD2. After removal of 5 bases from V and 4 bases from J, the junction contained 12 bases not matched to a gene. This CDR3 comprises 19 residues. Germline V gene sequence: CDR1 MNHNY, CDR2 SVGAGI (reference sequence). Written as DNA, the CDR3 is TGTGCCAGCAGTCCGGGACTAGCGGGAGGGAAAGAGAGCGCAGATACGCAGTATTTT. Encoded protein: CASSPGLAGGKESADTQYF.

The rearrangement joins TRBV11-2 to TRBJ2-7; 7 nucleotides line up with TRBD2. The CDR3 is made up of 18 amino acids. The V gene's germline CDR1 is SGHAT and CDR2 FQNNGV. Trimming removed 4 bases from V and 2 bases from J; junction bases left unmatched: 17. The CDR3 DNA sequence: TGTGCCAGCAGCTCCGTAAGTCCCCGGGACGGGAGGCCCTACGAGCAGTACTTC. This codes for CASSSVSPRDGRPYEQYF.

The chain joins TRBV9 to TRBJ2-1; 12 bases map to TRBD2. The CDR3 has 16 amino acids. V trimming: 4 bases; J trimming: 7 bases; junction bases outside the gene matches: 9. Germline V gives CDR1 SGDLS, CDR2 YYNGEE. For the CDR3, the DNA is TGTGCCAGCAGCACTCTAGCGGGAGGGCCCGGGAATGAGCAGTTCTTC. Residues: CASSTLAGGPGNEQFF. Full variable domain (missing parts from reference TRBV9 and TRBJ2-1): DSGVTQTPKHLITATGQRVTLRCSPRSGDLSVYWYQQSLDQGLQFLIQYYNGEERAKGNILERFSAQQFPDLHSELNLSSLELGDSALYFCASSTLAGGPGNEQFFGPGTRLTVL.

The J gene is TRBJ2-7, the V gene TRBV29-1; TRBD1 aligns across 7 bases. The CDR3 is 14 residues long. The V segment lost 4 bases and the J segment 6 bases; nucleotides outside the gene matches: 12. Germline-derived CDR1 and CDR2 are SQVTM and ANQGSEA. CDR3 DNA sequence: TGCAGCGTTGGTGTGGGGTCGACAGGGATCGAGCAGTACTTC. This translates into CSVGVGSTGIEQYF.

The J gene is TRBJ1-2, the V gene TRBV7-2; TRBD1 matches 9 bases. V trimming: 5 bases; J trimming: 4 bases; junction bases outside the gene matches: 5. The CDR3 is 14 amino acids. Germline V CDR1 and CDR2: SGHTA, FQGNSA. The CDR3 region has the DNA TGTGCCAGCAGCCTCCAGACAGGGGGCTATGGCTACACCTTC. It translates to CASSLQTGGYGYTF.

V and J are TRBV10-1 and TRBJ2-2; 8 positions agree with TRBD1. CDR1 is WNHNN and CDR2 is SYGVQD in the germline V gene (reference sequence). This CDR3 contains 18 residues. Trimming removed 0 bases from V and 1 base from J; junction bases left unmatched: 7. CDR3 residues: CASSESNHRGWNTGELFF. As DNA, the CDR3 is TGCGCCAGCAGTGAGTCGAACCACAGGGGGTGGAACACCGGGGAGCTGTTTTTT.

CDR3 protein: CASSQTGGPLHF. In DNA, the CDR3 is TGTGCCAGCAGTCAAACAGGGGGACCGCTGCATTTT. This chain joins TRBV12-3 or TRBV12-4 and TRBJ1-5; TRBD1 matches 8 bases. Germline trimming cut 5 bases from V and 15 bases from J; bases unmatched to any gene: 9. The CDR3 is made up of 12 amino acids.

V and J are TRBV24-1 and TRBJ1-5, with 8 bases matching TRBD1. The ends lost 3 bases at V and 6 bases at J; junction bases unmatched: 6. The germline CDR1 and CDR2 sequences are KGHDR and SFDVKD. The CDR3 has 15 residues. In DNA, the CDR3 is TGTGCCACCAGTGATCACAGGGGGGTATCTCAGCCCCAGCATTTT. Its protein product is CATSDHRGVSQPQHF.

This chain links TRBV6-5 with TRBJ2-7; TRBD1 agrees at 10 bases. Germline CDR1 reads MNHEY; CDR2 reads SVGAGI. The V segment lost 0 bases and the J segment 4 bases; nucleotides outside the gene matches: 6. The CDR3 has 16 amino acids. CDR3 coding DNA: TGTGCCAGCAGTTACTCACTGACAGGGGGCGGATACGAGCAGTACTTC. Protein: CASSYSLTGGGYEQYF.

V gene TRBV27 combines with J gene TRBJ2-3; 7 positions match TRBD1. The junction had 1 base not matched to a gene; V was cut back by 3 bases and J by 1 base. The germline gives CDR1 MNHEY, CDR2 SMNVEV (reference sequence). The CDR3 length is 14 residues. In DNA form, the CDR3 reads TGTGCCAGCAGTTTCGGGACAGGCACAGATACGCAGTATTTT. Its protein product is CASSFGTGTDTQYF.

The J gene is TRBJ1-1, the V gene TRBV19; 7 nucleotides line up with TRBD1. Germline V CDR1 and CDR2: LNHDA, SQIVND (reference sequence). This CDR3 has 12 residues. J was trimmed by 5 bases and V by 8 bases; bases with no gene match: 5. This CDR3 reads CASGTAGTEAFF. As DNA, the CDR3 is TGTGCCAGTGGGACAGCCGGGACTGAAGCTTTCTTT.

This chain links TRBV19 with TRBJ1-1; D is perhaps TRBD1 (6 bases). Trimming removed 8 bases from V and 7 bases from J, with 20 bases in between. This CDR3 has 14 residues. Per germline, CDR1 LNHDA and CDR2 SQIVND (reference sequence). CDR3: CASEKGDVRGEAFF. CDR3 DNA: TGTGCCAGTGAAAAGGGGGATGTTCGGGGTGAAGCTTTCTTT.

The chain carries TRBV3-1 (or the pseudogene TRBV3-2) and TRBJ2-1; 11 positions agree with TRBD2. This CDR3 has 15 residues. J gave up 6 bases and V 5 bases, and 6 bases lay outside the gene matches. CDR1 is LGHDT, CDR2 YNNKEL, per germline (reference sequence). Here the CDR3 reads CASSTRTSGGNEQFF. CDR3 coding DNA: TGTGCCAGCAGCACCCGAACTAGCGGGGGCAATGAGCAGTTCTTC.

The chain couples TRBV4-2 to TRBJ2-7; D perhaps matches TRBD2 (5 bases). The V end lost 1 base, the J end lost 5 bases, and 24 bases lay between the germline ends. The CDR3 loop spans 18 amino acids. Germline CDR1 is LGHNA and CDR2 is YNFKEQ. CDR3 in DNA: TGTGCCAGCAGCCAAGTGAGGAGGATGTCAGGATTGCTGGACGAGCAGTACTTC. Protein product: CASSQVRRMSGLLDEQYF.